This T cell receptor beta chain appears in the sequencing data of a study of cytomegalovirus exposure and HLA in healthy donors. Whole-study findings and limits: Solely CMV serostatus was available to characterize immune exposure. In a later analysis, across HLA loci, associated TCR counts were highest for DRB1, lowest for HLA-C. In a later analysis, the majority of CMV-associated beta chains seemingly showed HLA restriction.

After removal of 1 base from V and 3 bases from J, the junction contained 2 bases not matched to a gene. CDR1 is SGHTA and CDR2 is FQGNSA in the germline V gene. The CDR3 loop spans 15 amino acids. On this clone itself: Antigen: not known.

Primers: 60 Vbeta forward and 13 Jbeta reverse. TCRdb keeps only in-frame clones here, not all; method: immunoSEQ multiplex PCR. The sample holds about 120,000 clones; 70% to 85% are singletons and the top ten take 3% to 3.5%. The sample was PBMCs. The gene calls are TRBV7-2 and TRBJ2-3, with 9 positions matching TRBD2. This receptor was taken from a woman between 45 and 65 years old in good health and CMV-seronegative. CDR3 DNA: TGTGCCAGCAGCTTAGGGCTAGCGGGAACAGATACGCAGTATTTT. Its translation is CASSLGLAGTDTQYF.